The source of this TCR beta chain is a study of blood T cell repertoires in COVID-19 (TCRdb year 2020). Context from the whole study: Samples from collaborators originated in the United States, Italy and Spain and spanned both the acute and convalescent phases of COVID-19. Samples came from the ongoing ImmuneRACE study (first 160 participants) plus 1,254 subjects from 6 global collaborators. The prospective study material was composed of cDNA or gDNA derived from T cells, B-cell-depleted T cells, or PBMCs. The repertoires were released in a freely available public database meant as a resource for research on the immune response to SARS-CoV-2. Where HLA class I and class II types were available, the types were taken from metadata supplied by the sample provider, not from assay-based typing. Deeply sampled blood TCRbeta repertoires from subjects exposed to, actively infected with, or recovered from COVID-19 were included in the dataset. Sample metadata almost always included a de-identified subject ID, COVID-19 status, age in years and sex.

Concerning this clone itself: Its cognate antigen has yet to be identified. No quality values exist for individual bases; no much larger clone is one base distant.

The full study reports these points: Clinical and demographic metadata were provided uncurated, with the amount varying by source and participant.

From V the trimming removes 8 bases and from J it removes 3 bases, while the gene matches leave 9 bases of the junction unaccounted for. The CDR3 runs 14 residues from the cysteine to the phenylalanine. The retained sequence is limited to the CDR3, 42 bases, with the frame set at the first base. The CDR1 and CDR2 encoded by the germline V gene are MDHEN and SYDVKM. TCRbeta CDR3 regions were amplified from genomic DNA using the immunoSEQ Assay, a bias-controlled multiplex PCR. The original pipeline was this. Within the assay, amplification of reference gene primers was used to estimate how many nucleated cells each sample contained. To quantify the absolute abundance of each unique TCRbeta CDR3 rearrangement, sequence reads were collapsed and filtered. Productive Simpson clonality was computed per sample as the square root of Simpson's diversity index over productive rearrangements. In its TCRdb copy, this immuneACCESS table keeps in-frame sequences only and misses some clones. Where compared with another copy, unresolved V genes explain less than half of these, and the others have no known cause. V and J calls and clone size are given by that table; D and trimming were obtained from the DNA. This sample lists some 170,000 clones; approximately 90% were detected once. The ten most abundant clones make up around 1.5% of the sample.

Whole blood was collected in K2EDTA tubes by collaborating institutions according to the institutions' own protocols. For TCRbeta analysis, collaborators shipped samples in one of three forms: frozen whole blood, isolated PBMCs, or DNA extracted from either of those sample types. This sequence originates from a woman in her forties or fifties with acute or convalescent COVID-19. The sequence links TRBV28 to TRBJ1-2; 7 of the junction bases match TRBD1. Sequencing used peripheral blood. The nucleotide sequence reads TGTGCCAGCGGGAAACCAGACAGGGACTATGGCTACACCTTC. Its product reads: CASGKPDRDYGYTF.